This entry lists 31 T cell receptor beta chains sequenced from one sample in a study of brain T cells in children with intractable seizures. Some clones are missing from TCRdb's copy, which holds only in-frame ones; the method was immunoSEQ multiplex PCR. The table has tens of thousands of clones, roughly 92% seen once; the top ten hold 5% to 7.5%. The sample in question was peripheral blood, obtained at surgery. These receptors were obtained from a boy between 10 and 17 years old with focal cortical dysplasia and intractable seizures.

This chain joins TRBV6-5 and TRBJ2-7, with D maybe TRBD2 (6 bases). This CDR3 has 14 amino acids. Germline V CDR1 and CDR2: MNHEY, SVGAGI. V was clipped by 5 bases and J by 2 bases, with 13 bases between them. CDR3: CASSPASDTYEQYF. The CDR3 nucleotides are TGTGCCAGCAGTCCGGCTAGCGACACCTACGAGCAGTACTTC.

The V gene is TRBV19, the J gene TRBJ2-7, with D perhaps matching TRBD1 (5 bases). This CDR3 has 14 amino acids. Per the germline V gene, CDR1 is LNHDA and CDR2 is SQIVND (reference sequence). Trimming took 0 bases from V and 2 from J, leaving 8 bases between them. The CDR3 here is CASSIDGAAYEQYF. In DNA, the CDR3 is TGTGCCAGTAGTATAGATGGGGCGGCCTACGAGCAGTACTTC.

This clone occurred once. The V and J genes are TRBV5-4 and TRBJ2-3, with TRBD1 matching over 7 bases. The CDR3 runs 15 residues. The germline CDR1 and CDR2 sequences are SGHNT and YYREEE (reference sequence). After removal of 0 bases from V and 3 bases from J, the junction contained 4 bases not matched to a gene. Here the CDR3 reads CASSLVAGGTDTQYF. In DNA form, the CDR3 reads TGTGCCAGCAGCTTGGTGGCAGGGGGAACAGATACGCAGTATTTT.

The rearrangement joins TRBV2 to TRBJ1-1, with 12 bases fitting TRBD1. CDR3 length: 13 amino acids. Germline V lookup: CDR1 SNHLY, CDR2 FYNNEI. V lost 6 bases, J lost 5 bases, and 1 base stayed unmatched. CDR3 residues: CASRGQGATEAFF. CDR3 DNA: TGTGCCAGCAGGGGACAGGGGGCGACTGAAGCTTTCTTT.

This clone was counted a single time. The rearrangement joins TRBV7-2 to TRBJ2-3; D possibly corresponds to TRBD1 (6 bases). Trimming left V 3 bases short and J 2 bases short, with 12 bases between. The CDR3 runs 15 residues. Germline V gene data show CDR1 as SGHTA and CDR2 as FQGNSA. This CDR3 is CASSFMGQHTDTQYF. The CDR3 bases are TGTGCCAGCAGCTTCATGGGACAACACACAGATACGCAGTATTTT.

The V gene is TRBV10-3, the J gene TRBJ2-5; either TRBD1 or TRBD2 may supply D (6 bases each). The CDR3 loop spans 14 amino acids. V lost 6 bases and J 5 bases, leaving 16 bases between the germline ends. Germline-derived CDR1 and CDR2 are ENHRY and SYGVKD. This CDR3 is CAIRDPTGRETQYF. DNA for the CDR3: TGTGCCATCAGAGACCCCACAGGGAGGGAGACCCAGTACTTC.

The CDR3 coding sequence is TGTGCCAGCAGCTTAGTGGCTAGCGGGGGTTCGGCCGGGGAGCTGTTTTTT. Protein product: CASSLVASGGSAGELFF. V usage is TRBV7-6 and J usage is TRBJ2-2, with 10 bases lining up with TRBD2. The V gene's germline CDR1 is SGHVS and CDR2 FNYEAQ. The CDR3 length is 17 residues. V gave up 1 base and J gave up 6 bases; unmatched junction bases: 8.

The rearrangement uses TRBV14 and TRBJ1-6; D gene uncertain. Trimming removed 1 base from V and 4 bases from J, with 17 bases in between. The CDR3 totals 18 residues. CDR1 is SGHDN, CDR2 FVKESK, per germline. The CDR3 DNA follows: TGTGCCAGCAGCCAAGGCACGGAGACTATTCCGTATAATTCACCCCTCCACTTT. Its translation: CASSQGTETIPYNSPLHF.

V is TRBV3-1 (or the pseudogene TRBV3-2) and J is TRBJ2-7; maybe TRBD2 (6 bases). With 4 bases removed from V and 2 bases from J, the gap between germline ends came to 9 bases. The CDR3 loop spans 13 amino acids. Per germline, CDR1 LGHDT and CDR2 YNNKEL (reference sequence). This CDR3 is CASSRAGPYEQYF. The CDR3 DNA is TGTGCCAGCAGCCGGGCGGGACCCTACGAGCAGTACTTC.

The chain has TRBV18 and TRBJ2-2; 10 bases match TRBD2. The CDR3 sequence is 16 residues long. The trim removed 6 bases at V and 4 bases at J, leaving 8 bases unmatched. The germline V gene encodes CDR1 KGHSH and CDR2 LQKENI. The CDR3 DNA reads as TGTGCCAGCTCGAAAACTAGCGGGACTGGCACCGGGGAGCTGTTTTTT. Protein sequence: CASSKTSGTGTGELFF.

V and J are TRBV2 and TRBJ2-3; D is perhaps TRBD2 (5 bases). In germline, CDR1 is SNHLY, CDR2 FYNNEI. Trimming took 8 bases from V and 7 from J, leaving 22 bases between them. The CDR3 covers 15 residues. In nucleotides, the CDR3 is TGTGCCAGCGGGGTTACAGCCGGGGTTACAAATACGCAGTATTTT. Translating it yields CASGVTAGVTNTQYF.

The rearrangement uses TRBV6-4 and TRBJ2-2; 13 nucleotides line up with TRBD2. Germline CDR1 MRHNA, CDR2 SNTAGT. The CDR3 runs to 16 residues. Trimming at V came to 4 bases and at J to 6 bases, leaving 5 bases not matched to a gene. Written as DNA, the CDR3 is TGTGCCAGCAGTGCACTAGCGGGAGGGATTTCCGGGGAGCTGTTTTTT. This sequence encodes CASSALAGGISGELFF.

The CDR3 sequence is CASSWDTDYGYTF. The CDR3 DNA reads TGCGCCAGCAGCTGGGACACAGACTATGGCTACACCTTC. The chain employs TRBV5-1 and TRBJ1-2, with D tentatively TRBD1 (6 bases). Per the germline V gene, CDR1 is SGHRS and CDR2 is YFSETQ. The V gene lost 3 bases and the J gene lost 3 bases, with 9 bases spanning the gap. This CDR3 spans 13 amino acids.

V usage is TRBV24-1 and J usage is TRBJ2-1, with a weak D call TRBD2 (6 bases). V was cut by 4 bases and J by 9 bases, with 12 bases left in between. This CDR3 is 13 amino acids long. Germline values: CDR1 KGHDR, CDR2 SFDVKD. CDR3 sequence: CATSDQGGAEQFF. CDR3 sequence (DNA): TGTGCCACCAGTGACCAGGGAGGCGCTGAGCAGTTCTTC.

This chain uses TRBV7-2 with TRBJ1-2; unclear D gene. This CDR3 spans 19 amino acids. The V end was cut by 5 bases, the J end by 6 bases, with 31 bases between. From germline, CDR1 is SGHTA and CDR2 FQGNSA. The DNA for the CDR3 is TGTGCCAGCAGCCATCTTTTCGGCATCCTTCATGGGAGCTTCGATGGCTACACCTTC. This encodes CASSHLFGILHGSFDGYTF.

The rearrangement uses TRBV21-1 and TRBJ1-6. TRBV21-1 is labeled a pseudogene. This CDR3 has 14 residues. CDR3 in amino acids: CASSKGPVRRILHF. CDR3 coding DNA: TGTGCCAGCAGCAAAGGCCCTGTTCGTAGGATACTCCACTTT.

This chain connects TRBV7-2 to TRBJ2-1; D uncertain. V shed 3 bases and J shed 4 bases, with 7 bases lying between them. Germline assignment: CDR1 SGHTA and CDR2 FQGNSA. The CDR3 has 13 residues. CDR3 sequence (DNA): TGTGCCAGCAGCTTTGGAGTTTACAATGAGCAGTTCTTC. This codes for CASSFGVYNEQFF.

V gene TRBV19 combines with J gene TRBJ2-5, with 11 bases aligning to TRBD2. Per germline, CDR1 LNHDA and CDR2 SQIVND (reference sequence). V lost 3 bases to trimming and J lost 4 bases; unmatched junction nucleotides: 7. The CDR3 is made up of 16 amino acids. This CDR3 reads CASSMFLAGGRETQYF. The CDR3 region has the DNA TGTGCCAGTAGTATGTTCCTAGCGGGAGGCCGAGAGACCCAGTACTTC. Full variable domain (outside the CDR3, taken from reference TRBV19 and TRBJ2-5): DGGITQSPKYLFRKEGQNVTLSCEQNLNHDAMYWYRQDPGQGLRLIYYSQIVNDFQKGDIAEGYSVSREKKESFPLTVTSAQKNPTAFYLCASSMFLAGGRETQYFGPGTRLLVL.

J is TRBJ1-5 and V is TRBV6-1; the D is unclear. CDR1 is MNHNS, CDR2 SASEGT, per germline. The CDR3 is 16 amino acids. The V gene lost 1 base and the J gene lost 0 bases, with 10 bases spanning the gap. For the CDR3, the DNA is TGTGCCAGCAGTGAAGTGGGCGGTCATAGCAATCAGCCCCAGCATTTT. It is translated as CASSEVGGHSNQPQHF.

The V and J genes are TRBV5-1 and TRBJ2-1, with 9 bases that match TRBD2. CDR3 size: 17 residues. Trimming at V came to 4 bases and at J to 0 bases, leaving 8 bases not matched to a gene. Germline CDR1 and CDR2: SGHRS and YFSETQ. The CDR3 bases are TGCGCCAGCAGCCCCCGGGGTAGCGGGAGCTCCTACAATGAGCAGTTCTTC. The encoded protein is CASSPRGSGSSYNEQFF.

This CDR3 is CASSLTGYGYTF. The DNA for the CDR3 is TGTGCCAGCAGCTTGACAGGCTATGGCTACACCTTC. The chain has TRBV5-4 and TRBJ1-2, with D possibly being TRBD1 (5 bases). V lost 1 base and J lost 4, with 5 bases in between. This CDR3 contains 12 residues. The germline gives CDR1 SGHNT, CDR2 YYREEE (reference sequence).

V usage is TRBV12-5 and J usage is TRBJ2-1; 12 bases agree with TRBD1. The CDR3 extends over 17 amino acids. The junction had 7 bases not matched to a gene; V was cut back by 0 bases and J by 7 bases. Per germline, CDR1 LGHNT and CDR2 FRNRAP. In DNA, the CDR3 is TGTGCTAGTGGTTTGGTTTCGGGACAGGGGGCGCGGAATGAGCAGTTCTTC. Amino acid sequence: CASGLVSGQGARNEQFF.

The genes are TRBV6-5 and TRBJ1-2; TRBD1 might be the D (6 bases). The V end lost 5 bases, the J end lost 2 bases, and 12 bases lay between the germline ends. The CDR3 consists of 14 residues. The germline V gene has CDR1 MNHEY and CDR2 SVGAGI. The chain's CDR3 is CASSPPGANYGYTF. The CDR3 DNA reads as TGTGCCAGCAGTCCCCCAGGGGCAAACTATGGCTACACCTTC.

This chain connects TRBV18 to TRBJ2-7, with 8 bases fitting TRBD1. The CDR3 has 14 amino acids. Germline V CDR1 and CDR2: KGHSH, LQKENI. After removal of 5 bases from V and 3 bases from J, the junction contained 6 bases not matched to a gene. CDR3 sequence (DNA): TGTGCCAGCTCAATCCGACAGGGGAGCTACGAGCAGTACGTC. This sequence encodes CASSIRQGSYEQYV.

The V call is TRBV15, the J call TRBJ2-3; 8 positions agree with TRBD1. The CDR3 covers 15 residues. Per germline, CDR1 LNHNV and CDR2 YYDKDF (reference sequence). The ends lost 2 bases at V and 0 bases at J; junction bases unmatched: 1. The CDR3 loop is CATSRQGASTDTQYF. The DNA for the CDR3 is TGTGCCACCAGCAGACAGGGGGCTAGCACAGATACGCAGTATTTT. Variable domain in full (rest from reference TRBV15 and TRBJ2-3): DAMVIQNPRYQVTQFGKPVTLSCSQTLNHNVMYWYQQKSSQAPKLLFHYYDKDFNNEADTPDNFQSRRPNTSFCFLDIRSPGLGDTAMYLCATSRQGASTDTQYFGPGTRLTVL.

The CDR3 region is CASSLLAITGANVLTF. Written as DNA, the CDR3 is TGTGCCAGCAGCTTACTCGCGATTACTGGGGCCAACGTCCTGACTTTC. V is TRBV11-3 and J is TRBJ2-6; no definite D call. Trimming pared 2 bases from V and 2 bases from J, leaving 10 bases between. Germline CDR1 and CDR2: SGHNT and YENEEA. The CDR3 loop spans 16 amino acids.

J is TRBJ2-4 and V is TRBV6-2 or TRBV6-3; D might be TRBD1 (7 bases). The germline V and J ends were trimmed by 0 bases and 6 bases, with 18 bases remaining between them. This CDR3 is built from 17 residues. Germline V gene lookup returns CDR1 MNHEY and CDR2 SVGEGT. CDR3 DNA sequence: TGTGCCAGCAGTTACTCGATCGGAGGGGGCAAGGGAAACATTCAGTACTTC. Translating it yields CASSYSIGGGKGNIQYF.

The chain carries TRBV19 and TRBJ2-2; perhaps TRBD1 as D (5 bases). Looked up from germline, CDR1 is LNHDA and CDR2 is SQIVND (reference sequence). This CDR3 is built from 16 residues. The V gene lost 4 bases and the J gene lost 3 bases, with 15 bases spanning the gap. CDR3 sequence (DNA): TGTGCCAGTAGTAATTGGGCAGGGAAGCACACCGGGGAGCTGTTTTTT. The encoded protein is CASSNWAGKHTGELFF.

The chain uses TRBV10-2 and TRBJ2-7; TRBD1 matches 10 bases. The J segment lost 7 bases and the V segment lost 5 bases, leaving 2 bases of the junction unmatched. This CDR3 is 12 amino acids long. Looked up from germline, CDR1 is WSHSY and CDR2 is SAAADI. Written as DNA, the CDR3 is TGCGCCAGCAGTTGGACAGGGGGAGAGCAGTACGTC. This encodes CASSWTGGEQYV.

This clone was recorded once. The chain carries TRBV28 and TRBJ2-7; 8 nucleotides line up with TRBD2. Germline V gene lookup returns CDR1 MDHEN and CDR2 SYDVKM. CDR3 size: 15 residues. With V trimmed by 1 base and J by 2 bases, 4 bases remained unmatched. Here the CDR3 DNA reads TGTGCCAGCAGTTTATCGGGGGGGCCCGCCTACGAGCAGTACTTC. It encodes CASSLSGGPAYEQYF.

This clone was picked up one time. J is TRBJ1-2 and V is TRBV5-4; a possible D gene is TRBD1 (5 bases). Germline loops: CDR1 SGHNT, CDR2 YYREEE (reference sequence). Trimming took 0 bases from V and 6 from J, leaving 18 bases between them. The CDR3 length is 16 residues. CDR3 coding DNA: TGTGCCAGCAGCTTGGGGCGCAGGGCGAGAATTGATGGCTACACCTTC. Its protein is CASSLGRRARIDGYTF.